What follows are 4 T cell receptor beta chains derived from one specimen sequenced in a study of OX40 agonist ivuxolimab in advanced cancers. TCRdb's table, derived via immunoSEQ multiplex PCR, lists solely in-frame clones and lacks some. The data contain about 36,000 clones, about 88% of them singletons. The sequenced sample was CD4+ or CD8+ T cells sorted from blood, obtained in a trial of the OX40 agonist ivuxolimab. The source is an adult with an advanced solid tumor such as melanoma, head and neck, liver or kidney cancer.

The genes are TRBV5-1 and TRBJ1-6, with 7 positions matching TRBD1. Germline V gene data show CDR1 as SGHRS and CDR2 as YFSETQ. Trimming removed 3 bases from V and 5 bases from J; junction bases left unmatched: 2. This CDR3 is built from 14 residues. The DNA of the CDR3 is TGCGCCAGCAGCTGGGACAGAAATAATTCACCCCTCCACTTT. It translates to CASSWDRNNSPLHF.

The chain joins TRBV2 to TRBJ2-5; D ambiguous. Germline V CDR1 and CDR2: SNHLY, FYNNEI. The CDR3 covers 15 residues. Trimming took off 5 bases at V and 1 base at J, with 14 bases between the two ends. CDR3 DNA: TGTGCCAGCAGTCCTCTAGGGCTCAGCCAAGAGACCCAGTACTTC. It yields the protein CASSPLGLSQETQYF.

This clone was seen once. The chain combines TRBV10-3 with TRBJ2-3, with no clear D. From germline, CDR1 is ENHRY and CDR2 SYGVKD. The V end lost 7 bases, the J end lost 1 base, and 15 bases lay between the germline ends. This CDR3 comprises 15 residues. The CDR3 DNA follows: TGTGCCATCAAATCGGAGATCCTGGGCACAGATACGCAGTATTTT. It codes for CAIKSEILGTDTQYF.

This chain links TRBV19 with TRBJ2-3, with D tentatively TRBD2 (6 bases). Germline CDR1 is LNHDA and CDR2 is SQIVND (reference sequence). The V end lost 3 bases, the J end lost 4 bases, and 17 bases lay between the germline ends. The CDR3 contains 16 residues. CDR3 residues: CASSMLSGVGADTQYF. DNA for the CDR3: TGTGCCAGTAGTATGTTATCGGGGGTTGGTGCAGATACGCAGTATTTT.